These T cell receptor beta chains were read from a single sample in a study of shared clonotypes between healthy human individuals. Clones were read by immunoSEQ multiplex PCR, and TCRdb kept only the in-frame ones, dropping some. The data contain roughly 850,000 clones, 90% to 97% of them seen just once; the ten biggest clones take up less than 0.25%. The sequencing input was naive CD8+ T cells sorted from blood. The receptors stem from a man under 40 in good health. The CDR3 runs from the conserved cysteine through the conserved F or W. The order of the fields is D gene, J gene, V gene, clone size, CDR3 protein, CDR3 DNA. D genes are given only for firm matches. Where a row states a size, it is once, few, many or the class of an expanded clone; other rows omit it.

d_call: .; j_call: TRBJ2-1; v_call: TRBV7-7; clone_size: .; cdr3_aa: CASSPQGGSYNEQFF; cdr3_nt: TGTGCCAGCAGCCCACAGGGAGGCTCCTACAATGAGCAGTTCTTC
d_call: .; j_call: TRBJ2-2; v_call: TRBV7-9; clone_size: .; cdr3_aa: CASSPDTGELFF; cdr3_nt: TGTGCCAGCAGCCCTGACACCGGGGAGCTGTTTTTT
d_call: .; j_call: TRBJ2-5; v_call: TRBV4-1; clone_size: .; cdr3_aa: CASSQERDVGVGETQYF; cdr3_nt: TGCGCCAGCAGCCAAGAAAGAGATGTGGGAGTGGGGGAGACCCAGTACTTC
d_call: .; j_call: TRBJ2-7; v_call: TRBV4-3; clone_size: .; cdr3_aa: CASSQDAQTVSYEQYF; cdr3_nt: TGCGCCAGCAGCCAAGATGCGCAGACTGTCTCCTACGAGCAGTACTTC
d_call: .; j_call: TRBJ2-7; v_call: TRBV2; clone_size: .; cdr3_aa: CASSDFNEQYF; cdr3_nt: TGTGCCAGCAGTGATTTCAACGAGCAGTACTTC
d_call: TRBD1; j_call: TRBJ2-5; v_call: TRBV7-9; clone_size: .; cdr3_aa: CASSSPDRTRETQYF; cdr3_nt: TGTGCCAGCAGCAGCCCGGACAGGACAAGAGAGACCCAGTACTTC
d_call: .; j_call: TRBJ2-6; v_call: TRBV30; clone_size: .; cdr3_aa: CAWDMNGANVLTF; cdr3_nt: TGTGCCTGGGACATGAACGGGGCCAACGTCCTGACTTTC
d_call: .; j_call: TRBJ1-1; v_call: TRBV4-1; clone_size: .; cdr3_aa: CASSQAGRLNTEAFF; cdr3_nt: TGCGCCAGCAGCCAAGCAGGACGGTTGAACACTGAAGCTTTCTTT
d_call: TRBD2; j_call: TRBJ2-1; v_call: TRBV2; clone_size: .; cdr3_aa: CATVGLAGNEQFF; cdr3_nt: TGTGCCACTGTGGGACTAGCGGGTAATGAGCAGTTCTTC
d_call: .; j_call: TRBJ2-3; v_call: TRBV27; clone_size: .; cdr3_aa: CASSFADTQYF; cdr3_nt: TGTGCCAGCAGTTTCGCCGATACGCAGTATTTT
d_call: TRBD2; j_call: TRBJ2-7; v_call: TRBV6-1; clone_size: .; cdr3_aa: CASSEETSGRAGYEQYF; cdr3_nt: TGTGCCAGCAGTGAAGAAACTAGCGGGAGGGCCGGCTACGAGCAGTACTTC
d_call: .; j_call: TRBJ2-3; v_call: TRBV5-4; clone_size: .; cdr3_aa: CASSLASTDTQYF; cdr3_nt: TGTGCCAGCAGCTTGGCGAGCACAGATACGCAGTATTTT
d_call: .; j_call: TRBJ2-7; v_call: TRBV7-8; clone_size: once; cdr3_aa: CASSFFSQSFPEQYF; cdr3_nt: TGTGCCAGCAGCTTTTTTTCGCAAAGTTTCCCCGAGCAGTACTTC
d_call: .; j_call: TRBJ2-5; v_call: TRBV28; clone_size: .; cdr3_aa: CATGGRNQETQYF; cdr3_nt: TGTGCCACCGGGGGTAGGAACCAAGAGACCCAGTACTTC
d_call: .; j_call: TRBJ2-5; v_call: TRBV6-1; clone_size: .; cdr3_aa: CASSERKTQYF; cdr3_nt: TGTGCCAGCAGTGAACGAAAGACCCAGTACTTC
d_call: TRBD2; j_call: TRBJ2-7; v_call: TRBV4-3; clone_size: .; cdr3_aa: CASKQDASGSYEQYF; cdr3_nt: TGCGCCAGCAAGCAAGATGCTAGCGGGAGTTACGAGCAGTACTTC
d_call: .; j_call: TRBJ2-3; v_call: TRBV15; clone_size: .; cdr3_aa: CATSRDRVDTQYF; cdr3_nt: TGTGCCACCAGCAGAGATCGGGTGGATACGCAGTATTTT
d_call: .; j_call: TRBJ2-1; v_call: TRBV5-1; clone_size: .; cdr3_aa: CASSPELAHEQFF; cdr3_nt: TGCGCCAGCAGCCCGGAACTAGCCCACGAGCAGTTCTTC
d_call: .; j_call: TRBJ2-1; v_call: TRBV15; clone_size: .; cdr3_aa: CATSRERVSSYNEQFF; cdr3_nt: TGTGCCACCAGCAGGGAGCGGGTAAGCTCCTACAATGAGCAGTTCTTC
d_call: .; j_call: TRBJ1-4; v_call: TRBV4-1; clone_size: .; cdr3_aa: CASSPRRGGVEKLFF; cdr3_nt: TGCGCCAGCAGCCCAAGAAGAGGGGGGGTTGAAAAACTGTTTTTT
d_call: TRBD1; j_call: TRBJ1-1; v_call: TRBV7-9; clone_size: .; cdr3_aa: CASSLADRGLPGSTEAFF; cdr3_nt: TGTGCCAGCAGCTTAGCCGACAGGGGCCTCCCTGGGAGCACTGAAGCTTTCTTT
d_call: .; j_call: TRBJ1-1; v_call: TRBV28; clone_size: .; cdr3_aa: CASSGWNTEAFF; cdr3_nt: TGTGCCAGCAGTGGCTGGAACACTGAAGCTTTCTTT
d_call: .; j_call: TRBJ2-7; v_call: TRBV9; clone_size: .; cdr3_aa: CASSPNLIREQYF; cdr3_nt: TGTGCCAGCAGCCCGAATCTGATCCGCGAGCAGTACTTC
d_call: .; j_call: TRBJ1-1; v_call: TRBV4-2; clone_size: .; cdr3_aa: CASSQETTPLPAFF; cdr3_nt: TGTGCCAGCAGCCAAGAAACGACACCTCTCCCAGCTTTCTTT
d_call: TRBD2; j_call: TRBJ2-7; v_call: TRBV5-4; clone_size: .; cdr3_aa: CASSPRLAGGPTYEQYF; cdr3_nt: TGTGCCAGCAGCCCTCGACTAGCGGGAGGGCCTACGTACGAGCAGTACTTC